The clone carrying this T cell receptor (beta chain) was seen many times. Its antigen is not known. Addition of a universal primer site occurred through template switching, and cDNA carried unique molecular identifiers. TCRdb re-called the 5' RACE reads through MiXCR, storing one row per CDR3 protein. This table holds roughly 700,000 distinct CDR3 sequences, under 9% found once. The data are from a study of identical twins. General study findings and limits: Beta out-of-frame twin sharing showed a weaker excess.

This CDR3 region has 16 residues. Deletions cut 0 bases from V and 3 bases from J, with 12 bases between. The V gene's germline CDR1 is SGHTA and CDR2 FQGNSA. This sample also appeared in a second study, on yellow fever vaccine responses in identical twins.

The sample consisted of PBMCs. V usage is TRBV7-2 and J usage is TRBJ2-1, with D perhaps TRBD2 (5 bases). The source is a woman under 30 in good health. The CDR3 DNA reads TGTGCCAGCAGCTTAGCGCTGTCGGGATACTACAATGAGCAGTTCTTC. Its translation is CASSLALSGYYNEQFF.